The 6 T cell receptor beta chains below come from one sample, sequenced in a study of T-cell reconstitution after alpha-beta-depleted transplantation in children. Unique molecular identifiers were incorporated into the prepared TCRbeta library. TCRdb called the PCR reads again in MiXCR, with one record for every CDR3 protein. The sample consists of 190,000 or so distinct CDR3 sequences, around 6.8% of them appearing once. The sample was PBMCs from the stem cell graft donor, taken from the stem cell graft. The receptors here all came from a human donor who donated a stem cell graft to a child with Wiskott-Aldrich syndrome.

The rearrangement links TRBV5-1 to TRBJ2-3; TRBD2 is a possible D gene (6 bases). The ends were cut back, 2 bases at V and 3 bases at J, with 13 bases in the middle. The CDR3 contains 15 residues. Germline V lookup: CDR1 SGHRS, CDR2 YFSETQ. CDR3 in DNA: TGCGCCAGCAGCTTACCGGCAGGGAGGACAGATACGCAGTATTTT. This gives the protein CASSLPAGRTDTQYF.

This clonotype was detected ten times or more. The rearrangement links TRBV12-3 or TRBV12-4 to TRBJ1-2, with D possibly matching TRBD1 (6 bases). V gave up 4 bases and J gave up 4 bases, with 13 bases separating them. The CDR3 has 14 residues. Here the CDR3 reads CASSSWGLGYGYTF. CDR3 coding DNA: TGTGCCAGCAGTTCGTGGGGGCTGGGCTATGGCTACACCTTC.

This clonotype was seen ten or more times. The V gene is TRBV6-1, the J gene TRBJ1-2; D possibly corresponds to TRBD1 (5 bases). The CDR3 covers 18 residues. Germline V gives CDR1 MNHNS, CDR2 SASEGT. Trimming stripped 1 base from V and 2 bases from J, with 20 bases between. The CDR3 here is CASSEGVRQGARNYGYTF. The CDR3 nucleotides read TGTGCCAGCAGTGAAGGAGTCCGCCAAGGGGCGCGGAACTATGGCTACACCTTC.

This clonotype was observed at least ten times. The J gene is TRBJ1-5, the V gene TRBV5-1; 9 nucleotides align to TRBD1. From germline, CDR1 is SGHRS and CDR2 YFSETQ. The CDR3 is 13 residues long. The V segment lost 4 bases and the J segment 9 bases; nucleotides outside the gene matches: 5. The DNA of the CDR3 is TGCGCCAGCAGCAAACAGGGGGCGATGCCCCAGCATTTT. This codes for CASSKQGAMPQHF.

This clonotype was counted many times. The chain combines TRBV7-2 with TRBJ2-5; tentatively, D is TRBD2 (6 bases). Germline assignment: CDR1 SGHTA and CDR2 FQGNSA. This CDR3 has 14 amino acids. Deletions cut 4 bases from V and 4 bases from J, with 13 bases between. This chain's CDR3 is CASSSGSFGETQYF. CDR3 DNA sequence: TGTGCCAGCAGCTCCGGGAGTTTCGGAGAGACCCAGTACTTC.

This clonotype showed up just a few times. The gene calls are TRBV5-1 and TRBJ1-6; possible D gene TRBD1, 6 bases. The V gene lost 4 bases and the J gene lost 3 bases, with 11 bases spanning the gap. Germline V CDR1 and CDR2: SGHRS, YFSETQ. The CDR3 consists of 15 residues. The CDR3 protein is CASSEDSDYNSPLHF. For the CDR3, the DNA is TGCGCCAGCAGCGAGGACAGTGACTATAATTCACCCCTCCACTTT.